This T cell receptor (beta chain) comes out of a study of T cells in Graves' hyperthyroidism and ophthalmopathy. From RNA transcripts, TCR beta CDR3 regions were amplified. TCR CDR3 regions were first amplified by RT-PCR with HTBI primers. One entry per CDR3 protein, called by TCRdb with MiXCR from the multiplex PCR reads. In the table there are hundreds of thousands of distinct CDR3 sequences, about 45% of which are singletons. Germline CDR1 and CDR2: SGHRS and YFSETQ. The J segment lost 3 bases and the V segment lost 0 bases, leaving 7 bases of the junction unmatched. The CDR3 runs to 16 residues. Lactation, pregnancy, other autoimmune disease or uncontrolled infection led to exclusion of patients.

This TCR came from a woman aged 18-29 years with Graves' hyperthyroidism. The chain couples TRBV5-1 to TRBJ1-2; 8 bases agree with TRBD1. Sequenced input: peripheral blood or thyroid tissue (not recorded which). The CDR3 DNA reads TGCGCCAGCAGCTTGGCCCAGGGACAGGTGGACTATGGCTACACCTTC. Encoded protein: CASSLAQGQVDYGYTF.